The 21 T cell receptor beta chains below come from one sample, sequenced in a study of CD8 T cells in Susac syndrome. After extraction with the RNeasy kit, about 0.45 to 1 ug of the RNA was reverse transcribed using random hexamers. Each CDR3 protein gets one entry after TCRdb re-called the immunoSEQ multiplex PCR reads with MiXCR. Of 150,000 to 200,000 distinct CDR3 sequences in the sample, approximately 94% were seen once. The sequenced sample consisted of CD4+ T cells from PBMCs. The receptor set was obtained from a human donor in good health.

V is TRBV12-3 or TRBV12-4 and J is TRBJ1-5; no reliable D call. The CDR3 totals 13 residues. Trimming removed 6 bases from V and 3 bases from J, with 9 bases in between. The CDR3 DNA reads TGTGCCAGCAGCCGAGGGTACAATCAGCCCCAGCATTTT. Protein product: CASSRGYNQPQHF.

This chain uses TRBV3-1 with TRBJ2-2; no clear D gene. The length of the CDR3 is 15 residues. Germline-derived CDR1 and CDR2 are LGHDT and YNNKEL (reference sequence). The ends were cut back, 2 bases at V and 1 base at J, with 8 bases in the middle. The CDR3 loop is CASSQSPGNTGELFF. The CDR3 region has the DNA TGTGCCAGCAGCCAAAGTCCGGGGAACACCGGGGAGCTGTTTTTT.

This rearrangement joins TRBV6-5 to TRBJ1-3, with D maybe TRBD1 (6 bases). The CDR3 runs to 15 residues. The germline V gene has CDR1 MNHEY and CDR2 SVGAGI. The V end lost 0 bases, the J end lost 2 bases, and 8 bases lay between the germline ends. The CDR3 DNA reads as TGTGCCAGCAGTTACTCGAGGACAGCTGGAAACACCATATATTTT. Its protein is CASSYSRTAGNTIYF.

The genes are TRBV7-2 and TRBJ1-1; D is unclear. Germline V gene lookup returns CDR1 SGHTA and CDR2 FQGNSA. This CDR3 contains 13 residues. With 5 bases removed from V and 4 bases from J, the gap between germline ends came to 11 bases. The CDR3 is CASSRNRGTEAFF. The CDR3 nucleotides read TGTGCCAGCAGCAGGAACCGGGGCACTGAAGCTTTCTTT.

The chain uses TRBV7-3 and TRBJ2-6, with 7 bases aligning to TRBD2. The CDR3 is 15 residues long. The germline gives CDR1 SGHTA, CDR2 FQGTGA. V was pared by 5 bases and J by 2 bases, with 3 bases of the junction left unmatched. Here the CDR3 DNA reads TGTGCCAGCAGCGAGCGGGGACCTGGGGCCAACGTCCTGACTTTC. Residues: CASSERGPGANVLTF.

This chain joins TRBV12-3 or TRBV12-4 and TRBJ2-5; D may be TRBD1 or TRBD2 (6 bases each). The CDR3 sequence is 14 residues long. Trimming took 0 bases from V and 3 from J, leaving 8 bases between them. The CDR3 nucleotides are TGTGCCAGCAGTTTAGCGGGGGGCGAAGAGACCCAGTACTTC. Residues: CASSLAGGEETQYF.

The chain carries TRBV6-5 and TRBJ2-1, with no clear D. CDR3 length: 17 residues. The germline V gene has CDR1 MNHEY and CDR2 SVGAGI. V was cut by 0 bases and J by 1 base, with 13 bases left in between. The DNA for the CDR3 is TGTGCCAGCAGTTACTCGAGCGTGAGGTCGTCCTACAATGAGCAGTTCTTC. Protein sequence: CASSYSSVRSSYNEQFF.

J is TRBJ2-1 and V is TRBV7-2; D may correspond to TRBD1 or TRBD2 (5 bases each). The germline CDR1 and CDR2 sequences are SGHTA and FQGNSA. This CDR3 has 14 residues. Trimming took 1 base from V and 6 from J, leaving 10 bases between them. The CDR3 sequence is CASSLEGRSNEQFF. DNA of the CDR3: TGTGCCAGCAGCTTAGAGGGGAGAAGCAATGAGCAGTTCTTC.

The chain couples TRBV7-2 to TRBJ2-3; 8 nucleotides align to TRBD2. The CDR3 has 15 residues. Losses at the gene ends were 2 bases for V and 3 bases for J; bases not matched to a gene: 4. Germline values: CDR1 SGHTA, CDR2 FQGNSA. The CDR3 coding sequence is TGTGCCAGCAGCTTATCGGGACTAGTGACAGATACGCAGTATTTT. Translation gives CASSLSGLVTDTQYF.

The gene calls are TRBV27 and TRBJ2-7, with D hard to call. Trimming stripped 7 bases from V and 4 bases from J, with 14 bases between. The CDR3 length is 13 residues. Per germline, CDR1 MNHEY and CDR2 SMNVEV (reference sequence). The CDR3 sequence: CASTRLGFYEQYF. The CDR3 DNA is TGTGCCAGCACGAGACTGGGCTTTTACGAGCAGTACTTC.

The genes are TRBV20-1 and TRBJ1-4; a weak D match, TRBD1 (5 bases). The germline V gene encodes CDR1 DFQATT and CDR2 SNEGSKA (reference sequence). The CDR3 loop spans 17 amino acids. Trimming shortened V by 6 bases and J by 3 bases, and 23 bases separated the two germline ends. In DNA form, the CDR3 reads TGCAGTGCCCAGGGAGGGTCGGCGGGCATCGCTAATGAAAAACTGTTTTTT. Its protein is CSAQGGSAGIANEKLFF.

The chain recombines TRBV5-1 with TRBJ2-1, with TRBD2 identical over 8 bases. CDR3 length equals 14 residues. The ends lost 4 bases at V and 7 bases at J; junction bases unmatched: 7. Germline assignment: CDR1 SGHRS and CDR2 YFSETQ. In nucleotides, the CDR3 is TGCGCCAGCAGCCCTGGGACTAGTGAAAATGAGCAGTTCTTC. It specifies CASSPGTSENEQFF.

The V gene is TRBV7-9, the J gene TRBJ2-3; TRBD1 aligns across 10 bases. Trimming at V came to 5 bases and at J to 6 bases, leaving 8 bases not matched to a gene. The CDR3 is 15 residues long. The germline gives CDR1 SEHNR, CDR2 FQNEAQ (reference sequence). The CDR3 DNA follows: TGTGCCAGCAGCCAGGAGGACAGGGGGGAGGATACGCAGTATTTT. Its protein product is CASSQEDRGEDTQYF.

CDR3 nucleotides: TGTGCCAGCAGTCTCTTCCCCGGGACTAGTTATGGCTACACCTTC. This encodes CASSLFPGTSYGYTF. V is TRBV27 and J is TRBJ1-2, with a possible D match to TRBD1 (5 bases). This CDR3 is built from 15 residues. Trimming removed 5 bases from V and 5 bases from J, with 18 bases in between. Looked up from germline, CDR1 is MNHEY and CDR2 is SMNVEV (reference sequence).

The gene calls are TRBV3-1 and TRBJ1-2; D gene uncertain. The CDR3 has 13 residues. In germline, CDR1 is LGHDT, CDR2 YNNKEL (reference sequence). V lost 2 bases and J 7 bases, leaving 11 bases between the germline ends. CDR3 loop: CASSQIAAGGYTF. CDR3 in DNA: TGTGCCAGCAGCCAAATCGCGGCGGGTGGCTACACCTTC.

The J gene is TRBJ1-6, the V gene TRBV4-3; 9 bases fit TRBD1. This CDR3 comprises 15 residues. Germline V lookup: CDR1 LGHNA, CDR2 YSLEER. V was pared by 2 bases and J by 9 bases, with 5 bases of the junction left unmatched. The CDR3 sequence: CASSQLDRGSSPLHF. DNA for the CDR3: TGCGCCAGCAGCCAACTGGACAGGGGTAGTTCACCCCTCCACTTT.

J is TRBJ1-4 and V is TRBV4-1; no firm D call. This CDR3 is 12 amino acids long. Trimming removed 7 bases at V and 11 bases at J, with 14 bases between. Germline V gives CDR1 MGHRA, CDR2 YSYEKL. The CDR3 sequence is CASTLGIGKLFF. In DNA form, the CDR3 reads TGCGCCAGCACCCTCGGAATTGGGAAACTGTTTTTT.

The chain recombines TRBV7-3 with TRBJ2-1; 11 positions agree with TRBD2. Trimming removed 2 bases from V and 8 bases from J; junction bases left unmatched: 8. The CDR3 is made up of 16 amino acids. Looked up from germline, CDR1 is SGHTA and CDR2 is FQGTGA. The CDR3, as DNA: TGTGCCAGCAGCTTAGGGGTAGCGGGGGGGCCTGATGAGCAGTTCTTC. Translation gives CASSLGVAGGPDEQFF. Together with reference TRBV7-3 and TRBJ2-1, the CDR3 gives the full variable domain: GAGVSQTPSNKVTEKGKYVELRCDPISGHTALYWYRQSLGQGPEFLIYFQGTGAADDSGLPNDRFFAVRPEGSVSTLKIQRTERGDSAVYLCASSLGVAGGPDEQFFGPGTRLTVL.

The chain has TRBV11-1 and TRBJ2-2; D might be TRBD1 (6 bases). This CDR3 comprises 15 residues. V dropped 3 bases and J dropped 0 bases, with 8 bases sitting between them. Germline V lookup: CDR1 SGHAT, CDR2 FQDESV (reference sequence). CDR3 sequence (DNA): TGTGCCAGCAGCTTCAAGGGGGCGAACACCGGGGAGCTGTTTTTT. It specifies CASSFKGANTGELFF.

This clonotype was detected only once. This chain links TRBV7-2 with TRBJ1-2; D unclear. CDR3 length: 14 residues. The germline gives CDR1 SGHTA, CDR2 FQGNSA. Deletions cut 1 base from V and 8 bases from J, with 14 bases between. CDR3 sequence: CASSLDVVSWGYTF. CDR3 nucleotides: TGTGCCAGCAGCTTAGACGTGGTCTCTTGGGGCTACACCTTC.

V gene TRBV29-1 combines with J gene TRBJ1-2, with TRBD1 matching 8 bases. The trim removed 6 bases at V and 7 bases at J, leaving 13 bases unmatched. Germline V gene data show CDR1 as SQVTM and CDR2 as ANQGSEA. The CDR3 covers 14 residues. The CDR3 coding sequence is TGCAGCGTCGAGTTGGACAGGGACTTTGGTGGCTACACCTTC. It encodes CSVELDRDFGGYTF.